One sample yielded the 7 T cell receptor beta chains listed below, sequenced in a study of shared clonotypes between healthy human individuals. Repertoires were generated with immunoSEQ multiplex PCR, while TCRdb's copy carries only in-frame clones and drops some. Among about 600,000 clones listed, roughly 97% were seen once. Sequencing input: naive CD4+ T cells sorted from blood. Indicated subset: CD45RA+ positively selected. Source of these receptors: a woman in her twenties or thirties in good health.

The rearrangement joins TRBV29-1 to TRBJ2-5; TRBD2 is a possible D gene (5 bases). In germline, CDR1 is SQVTM, CDR2 ANQGSEA. The CDR3 length is 12 residues. V was clipped by 4 bases and J by 2 bases, with 8 bases between them. The CDR3 loop reads CSVGRTQETQYF. CDR3 DNA: TGCAGCGTTGGACGGACTCAAGAGACCCAGTACTTC. The full variable domain, in which reference TRBV29-1 and TRBJ2-5 provide the parts outside the CDR3, is SAVISQKPSRDICQRGTSLTIQCQVDSQVTMMFWYRQQPGQSLTLIATANQGSEATYESGFVIDKFPISRPNLTFSTLTVSNMSPEDSSIYLCSVGRTQETQYFGPGTRLLVL.

This chain joins TRBV11-2 and TRBJ2-1, with TRBD2 matching over 7 bases. CDR3 length: 13 amino acids. Trimming at V came to 8 bases and at J to 10 bases, leaving 11 bases not matched to a gene. Germline V CDR1 and CDR2: SGHAT, FQNNGV. The CDR3 region is CASGISAGVEQFF. Here the CDR3 DNA reads TGTGCCAGCGGAATAAGCGCGGGAGTGGAGCAGTTCTTC.

The rearrangement links TRBV19 to TRBJ1-2; D not certain. CDR3 size: 12 residues. Germline CDR1 and CDR2: LNHDA and SQIVND (reference sequence). V was pared by 5 bases and J by 0 bases, with 4 bases between. Written as DNA, the CDR3 is TGTGCCAGTAGTCGGCCTAACTATGGCTACACCTTC. Translated: CASSRPNYGYTF. Based on the CDR3 plus reference TRBV19 and TRBJ1-2, the full variable domain is DGGITQSPKYLFRKEGQNVTLSCEQNLNHDAMYWYRQDPGQGLRLIYYSQIVNDFQKGDIAEGYSVSREKKESFPLTVTSAQKNPTAFYLCASSRPNYGYTFGSGTRLTVV.

V usage is TRBV19 and J usage is TRBJ1-1; D might be TRBD1 (5 bases). Germline values: CDR1 LNHDA, CDR2 SQIVND (reference sequence). Deletions cut 3 bases from V and 5 bases from J, with 13 bases between. The CDR3 is 14 residues long. In nucleotides, the CDR3 is TGTGCCAGTAGTATGGGGCAGGGAGGGACTGAAGCTTTCTTT. It translates to CASSMGQGGTEAFF.

This clone was counted a single time. At the DNA level, this CDR3 is encoded by other sequences in the same sample as well. The genes are TRBV29-1 and TRBJ1-5, with a possible D match to TRBD1 (5 bases). Trimming cost V 4 bases and J 4 bases, with 11 bases left between them. CDR3 length: 13 amino acids. Germline V gene sequence: CDR1 SQVTM, CDR2 ANQGSEA. CDR3 sequence reads: CSVVTGGNQPQHF. CDR3 in DNA: TGCAGCGTTGTTACAGGAGGTAATCAGCCCCAGCATTTT.

The rearrangement joins TRBV11-2 to TRBJ1-3; D perhaps matches TRBD1 (5 bases). Germline V gives CDR1 SGHAT, CDR2 FQNNGV. The CDR3 has 15 residues. Trimming took off 5 bases at V and 0 bases at J, with 11 bases between the two ends. The CDR3 loop reads CASSLDRTSGNTIYF. The CDR3 nucleotides read TGTGCCAGCAGCCTCGACAGAACCTCTGGAAACACCATATATTTT.

The rearrangement links TRBV19 to TRBJ2-5; D perhaps matches TRBD2 (6 bases). Germline V gene sequence: CDR1 LNHDA, CDR2 SQIVND (reference sequence). Trimming left V 3 bases short and J 5 bases short, with 10 bases between. The CDR3 has 13 amino acids. The DNA of the CDR3 is TGTGCCAGTAGTATCCCTAGCGCTGAGACCCAGTACTTC. This sequence encodes CASSIPSAETQYF.